Presented here are 17 T cell receptor beta chains from one specimen sequenced in a study of T cell clones after liver transplantation. Sequencing was performed with immunoSEQ multiplex PCR; in TCRdb, only in-frame clones are kept and a portion is missing. This sample has tens of thousands of clones, with approximately 87% found just once. The source material was CD4+ T cells from blood, sampled at the 22-month timepoint. Receptors originate from a human patient who received a liver transplant. The T cells may come from the graft donor.

This chain links TRBV6-1 with TRBJ2-7; D remains ambiguous. Trimming stripped 8 bases from V and 0 bases from J, with 11 bases between. The CDR3 is 13 amino acids. Per the germline V gene, CDR1 is MNHNS and CDR2 is SASEGT. This CDR3 is CASFNSDSYEQYF. The CDR3 DNA reads as TGTGCCAGCTTTAACTCGGACTCCTACGAGCAGTACTTC.

The sample holds a few counts of this clone. The rearrangement uses TRBV10-3 and TRBJ1-2, with D possibly being TRBD1 (6 bases). V was cut by 2 bases and J by 6 bases, with 16 bases left in between. Germline lookup yields CDR1 ENHRY and CDR2 SYGVKD. The CDR3 contains 15 residues. The CDR3 protein is CAISEPTTGTDGYTF. DNA of the CDR3: TGTGCCATCAGTGAGCCTACTACAGGGACGGATGGCTACACCTTC.

The rearrangement joins TRBV4-2 to TRBJ1-6, with D possibly being TRBD1 (6 bases). This CDR3 has 15 amino acids. Germline CDR1 is LGHNA and CDR2 is YNFKEQ. Trimming stripped 1 base from V and 6 bases from J, with 10 bases between. CDR3 DNA: TGTGCCAGCAGCCAAGGCGGACAGATTAATTCACCCCTCCACTTT. It translates to CASSQGGQINSPLHF.

The J gene is TRBJ2-5, the V gene TRBV7-2; a possible D gene is TRBD1 (6 bases). CDR1 is SGHTA, CDR2 FQGNSA, per germline. The CDR3 has 13 residues. Trimming removed 6 bases from V and 7 bases from J, with 15 bases in between. The CDR3 DNA reads as TGTGCCAGCAGTCTAGACCGAGGGGGGACCCAGTACTTC. Amino acids: CASSLDRGGTQYF.

The CDR3 region is CASSARMTDPLHF. DNA of the CDR3: TGTGCCAGCAGCGCCCGCATGACCGATCCCCTCCACTTT. The chain recombines TRBV7-2 with TRBJ1-6; D call uncertain. This CDR3 region has 13 residues. V shed 5 bases and J shed 13 bases, with 15 bases lying between them. Germline assignment: CDR1 SGHTA and CDR2 FQGNSA.

The chain has TRBV9 and TRBJ1-1, with D perhaps matching TRBD1 (5 bases). The CDR3 spans 13 residues. Germline-derived CDR1 and CDR2 are SGDLS and YYNGEE. Trimming stripped 5 bases from V and 3 bases from J, with 11 bases between. The CDR3 coding sequence is TGTGCCAGCAGGGGGATGGGGGACACTGAAGCTTTCTTT. As protein: CASRGMGDTEAFF.

The chain combines TRBV2 with TRBJ2-3, with 12 bases matching TRBD2. Germline V gives CDR1 SNHLY, CDR2 FYNNEI. The CDR3 has 17 residues. The J segment lost 6 bases and the V segment lost 5 bases, leaving 12 bases of the junction unmatched. DNA for the CDR3: TGTGCCAGCAGTAGAGCGCCTCGGACTAGCGGGGTTGATACGCAGTATTTT. Amino acids: CASSRAPRTSGVDTQYF.

Details on this clone: One junction end does not reproduce the germline sequence, and a read error may be involved. The rearrangement joins TRBV5-1 to TRBJ2-1; D gene unclear. CDR3 size: 14 residues. The germline V gene has CDR1 SGHRS and CDR2 YFSETQ. The CDR3 sequence is CASSSLASNNEQFF. The CDR3 DNA sequence: TGCGCCAGCAGCTCGTTAGCCTCCAACAATGAGCAGTTCTTC. The full variable domain, its missing parts supplied by reference TRBV5-1 and TRBJ2-1, is KAGVTQTPRYLIKTRGQQVTLSCSPISGHRSVSWYQQTPGQGLQFLFEYFSETQRNKGNFPGRFSGRQFSNSRSEMNVSTLELGDSALYLCASSSLASNNEQFFGPGTRLTVL.

The rearrangement joins TRBV4-3 to TRBJ2-3; no clear D. The CDR3 extends over 10 amino acids. Germline-derived CDR1 and CDR2 are LGHNA and YSLEER. Trimming took off 11 bases at V and 5 bases at J, with 8 bases between the two ends. Here the CDR3 DNA reads TGCGCCCCCGAGGAAGATACGCAGTATTTT. This sequence encodes CAPEEDTQYF.

V and J are TRBV15 and TRBJ1-5; TRBD1 is a possible D gene (6 bases). Trimming took off 0 bases at V and 6 bases at J, with 12 bases between the two ends. Germline V gene lookup returns CDR1 LNHNV and CDR2 YYDKDF (reference sequence). The CDR3 sequence is 15 residues long. The CDR3 sequence is CATSRDPGGTQPQHF. CDR3 DNA sequence: TGTGCCACCAGCAGAGATCCCGGGGGCACTCAGCCCCAGCATTTT.

V and J are TRBV5-1 and TRBJ2-1, with 8 bases fitting TRBD2. V gave up 4 bases and J gave up 4 bases; unmatched junction bases: 7. There are 15 residues in the CDR3. Germline CDR1 is SGHRS and CDR2 is YFSETQ. CDR3 in amino acids: CASSDGGAKYNEQFF. CDR3 sequence (DNA): TGCGCCAGCAGCGACGGGGGGGCCAAATACAATGAGCAGTTCTTC.

The J gene is TRBJ2-5, the V gene TRBV30; D may match TRBD1 or TRBD2 (5 bases each). Germline V gene data show CDR1 as GTSNPN and CDR2 as SVGIG (reference sequence). V dropped 5 bases and J dropped 5 bases, with 12 bases sitting between them. The CDR3 has 12 amino acids. This CDR3 is CAWESEGETQYF. The CDR3 region has the DNA TGTGCCTGGGAGTCCGAGGGGGAGACCCAGTACTTC.

The chain recombines TRBV6-5 with TRBJ2-3; 8 bases are shared with TRBD2. CDR1 is MNHEY, CDR2 SVGAGI, per germline. CDR3 length equals 15 residues. The V and J ends lost 6 bases and 7 bases, in that order; junction bases with no gene match: 12. The CDR3 reads CASRRMAGGPHTQYF. The CDR3 region has the DNA TGTGCCAGCAGGCGCATGGCGGGGGGCCCCCATACGCAGTATTTT.

V is TRBV15 and J is TRBJ1-5, with D tentatively TRBD1 (5 bases). The CDR3 is made up of 16 amino acids. Per germline, CDR1 LNHNV and CDR2 YYDKDF (reference sequence). The V and J ends lost 5 bases and 4 bases respectively, with 18 bases between them. The CDR3 sequence is CATSREGPPVNQPQHF. For the CDR3, the DNA is TGTGCCACCAGCCGGGAGGGACCCCCGGTGAATCAGCCCCAGCATTTT.

The V gene is TRBV30, the J gene TRBJ2-7; TRBD1 agrees at 7 bases. With 3 bases clipped from V and 0 bases from J, the junction kept 8 bases outside the gene matches. This CDR3 contains 15 residues. Germline-derived CDR1 and CDR2 are GTSNPN and SVGIG (reference sequence). CDR3 residues: CAWSSGQPSSYEQYF. CDR3 coding DNA: TGTGCCTGGAGCTCGGGACAGCCTAGCTCCTACGAGCAGTACTTC.

This clone was seen a handful of times. The V call is TRBV19, the J call TRBJ2-1, with 7 bases identical to TRBD2. Looked up from germline, CDR1 is LNHDA and CDR2 is SQIVND (reference sequence). Unmatched junction bases numbered 7, after V lost 1 base and J lost 7 bases. The CDR3 has 15 residues. This chain's CDR3 is CASSIGGRAGNEQFF. The CDR3 DNA is TGTGCCAGTAGTATAGGTGGGAGGGCCGGGAATGAGCAGTTCTTC.

In this sample, this clone turned up a few times. CDR3 DNA sequence: TGTGCCAGCAGCACCTCCCCGGACAGTAAGACCCAGTACTTC. This encodes CASSTSPDSKTQYF. The rearrangement joins TRBV7-6 to TRBJ2-5, with a weak D call TRBD1 (6 bases). The ends were cut back, 5 bases at V and 6 bases at J, with 16 bases in the middle. The V gene's germline CDR1 is SGHVS and CDR2 FNYEAQ. CDR3 length equals 14 residues.